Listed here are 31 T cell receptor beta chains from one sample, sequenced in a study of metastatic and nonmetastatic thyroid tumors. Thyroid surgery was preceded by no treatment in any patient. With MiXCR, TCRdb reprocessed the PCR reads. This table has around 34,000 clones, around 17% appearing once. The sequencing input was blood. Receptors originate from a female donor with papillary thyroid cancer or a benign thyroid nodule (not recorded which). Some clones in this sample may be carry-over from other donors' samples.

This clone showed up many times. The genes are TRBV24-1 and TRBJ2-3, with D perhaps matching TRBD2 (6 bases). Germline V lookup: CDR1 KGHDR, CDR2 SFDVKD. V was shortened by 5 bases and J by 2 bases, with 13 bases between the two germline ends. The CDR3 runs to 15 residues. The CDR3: CATSGKGLSTDTQYF. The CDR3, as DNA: TGTGCCACCAGTGGTAAGGGACTCTCCACAGATACGCAGTATTTT.

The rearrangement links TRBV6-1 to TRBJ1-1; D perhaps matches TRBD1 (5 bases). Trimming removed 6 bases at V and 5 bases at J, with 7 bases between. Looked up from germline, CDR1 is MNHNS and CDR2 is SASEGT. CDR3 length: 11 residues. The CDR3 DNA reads TGTGCCAGCAGGGGGCCGACTGAAGCTTTCTTT. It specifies CASRGPTEAFF.

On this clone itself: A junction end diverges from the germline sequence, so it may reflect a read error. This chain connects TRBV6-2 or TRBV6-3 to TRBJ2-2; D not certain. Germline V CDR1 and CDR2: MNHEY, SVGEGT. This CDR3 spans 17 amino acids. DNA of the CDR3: TGTGTCAGCAGCTACGGTCCGAGCTGGGTGAACACCGGGGAGCTGTTTTTT. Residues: CVSSYGPSWVNTGELFF.

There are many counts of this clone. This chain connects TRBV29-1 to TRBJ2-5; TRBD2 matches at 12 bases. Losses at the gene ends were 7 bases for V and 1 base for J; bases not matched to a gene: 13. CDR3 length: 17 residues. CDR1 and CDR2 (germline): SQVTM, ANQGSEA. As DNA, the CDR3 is TGCAGCGCTCCCCTTCCGGGACTAGCGGGTGCCCAAGAGACCCAGTACTTC. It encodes CSAPLPGLAGAQETQYF. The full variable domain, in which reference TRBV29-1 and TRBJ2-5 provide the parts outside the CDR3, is SAVISQKPSRDICQRGTSLTIQCQVDSQVTMMFWYRQQPGQSLTLIATANQGSEATYESGFVIDKFPISRPNLTFSTLTVSNMSPEDSSIYLCSAPLPGLAGAQETQYFGPGTRLLVL.

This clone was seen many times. As DNA, the CDR3 is TGTGCCAGTAGTGTCCTAGCGGACTCCTACAATGAGCAGTTCTTC. As protein: CASSVLADSYNEQFF. The rearrangement uses TRBV19 and TRBJ2-1; 7 bases match TRBD2. Germline V lookup: CDR1 LNHDA, CDR2 SQIVND (reference sequence). This CDR3 has 15 amino acids. With 5 bases clipped from V and 0 bases from J, the junction kept 4 bases outside the gene matches.

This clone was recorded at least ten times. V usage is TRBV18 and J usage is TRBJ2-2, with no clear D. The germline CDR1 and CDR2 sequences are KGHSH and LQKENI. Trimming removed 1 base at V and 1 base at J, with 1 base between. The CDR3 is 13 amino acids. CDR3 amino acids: CASSPQNTGELFF. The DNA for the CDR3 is TGTGCCAGCTCACCACAGAACACCGGGGAGCTGTTTTTT.

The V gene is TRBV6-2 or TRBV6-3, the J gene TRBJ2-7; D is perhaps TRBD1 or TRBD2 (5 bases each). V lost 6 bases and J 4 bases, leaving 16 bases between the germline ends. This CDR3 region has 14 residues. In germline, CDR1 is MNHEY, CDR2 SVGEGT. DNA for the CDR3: TGTGCCAGCAGCCACAATCGGGACCCTTACGAGCAGTACTTC. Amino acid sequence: CASSHNRDPYEQYF.

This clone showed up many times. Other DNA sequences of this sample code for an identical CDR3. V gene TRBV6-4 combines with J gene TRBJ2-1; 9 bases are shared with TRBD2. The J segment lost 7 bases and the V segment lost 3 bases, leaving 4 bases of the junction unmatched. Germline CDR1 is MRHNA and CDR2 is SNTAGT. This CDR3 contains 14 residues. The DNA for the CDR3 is TGTGCCAGCAGTGAAAGTAGCGGGAGTAATGAGCAGTTCTTC. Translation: CASSESSGSNEQFF.

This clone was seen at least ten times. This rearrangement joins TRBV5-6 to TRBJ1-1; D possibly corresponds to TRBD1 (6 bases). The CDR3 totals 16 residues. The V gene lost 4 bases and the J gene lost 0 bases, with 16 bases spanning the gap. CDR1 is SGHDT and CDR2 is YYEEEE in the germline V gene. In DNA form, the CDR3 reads TGTGCCAGCAGCCCCTTGGTGGGGGCGATGAACACTGAAGCTTTCTTT. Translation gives CASSPLVGAMNTEAFF.

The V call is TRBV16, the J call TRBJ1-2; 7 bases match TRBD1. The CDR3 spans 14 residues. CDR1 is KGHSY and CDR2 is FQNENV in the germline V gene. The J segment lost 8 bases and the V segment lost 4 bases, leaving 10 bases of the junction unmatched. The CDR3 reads CASSPSLTGYGYTF. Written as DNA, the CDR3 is TGTGCCAGCAGCCCTTCTCTGACAGGGTACGGCTACACCTTC. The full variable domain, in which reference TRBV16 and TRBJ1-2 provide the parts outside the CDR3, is GEEVAQTPKHLVRGEGQKAKLYCAPIKGHSYVFWYQQVLKNEFKFLISFQNENVFDETGMPKERFSAKCLPNSPCSLEIQATKLEDSAVYFCASSPSLTGYGYTFGSGTRLTVV.

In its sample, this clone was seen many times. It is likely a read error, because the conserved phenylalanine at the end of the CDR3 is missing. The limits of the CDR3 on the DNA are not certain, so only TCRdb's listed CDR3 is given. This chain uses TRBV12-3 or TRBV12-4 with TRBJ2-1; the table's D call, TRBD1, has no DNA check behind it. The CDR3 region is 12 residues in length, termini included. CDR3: CASSLSRDRVVL.

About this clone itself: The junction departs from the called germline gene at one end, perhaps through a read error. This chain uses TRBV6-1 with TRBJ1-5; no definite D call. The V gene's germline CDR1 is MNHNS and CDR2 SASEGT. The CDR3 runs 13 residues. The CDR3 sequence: CASLMDSNHPQHF. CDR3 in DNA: TGTGCCAGCCTAATGGATAGCAATCATCCCCAGCATTTT.

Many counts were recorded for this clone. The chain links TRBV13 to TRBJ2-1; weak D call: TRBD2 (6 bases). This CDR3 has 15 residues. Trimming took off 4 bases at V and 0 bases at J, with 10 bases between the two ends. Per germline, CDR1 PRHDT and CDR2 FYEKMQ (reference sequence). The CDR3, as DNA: TGTGCCAGCAGCTGGATGACTAGCTCCTACAATGAGCAGTTCTTC. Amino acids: CASSWMTSSYNEQFF.

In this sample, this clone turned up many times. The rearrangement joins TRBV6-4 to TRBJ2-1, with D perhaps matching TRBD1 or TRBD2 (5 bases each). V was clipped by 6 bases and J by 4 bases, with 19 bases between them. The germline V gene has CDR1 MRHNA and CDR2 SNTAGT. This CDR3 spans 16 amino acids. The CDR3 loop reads CASSGAASLEYNEQFF. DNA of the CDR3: TGTGCCAGCAGCGGGGCGGCTAGCCTCGAGTACAATGAGCAGTTCTTC.

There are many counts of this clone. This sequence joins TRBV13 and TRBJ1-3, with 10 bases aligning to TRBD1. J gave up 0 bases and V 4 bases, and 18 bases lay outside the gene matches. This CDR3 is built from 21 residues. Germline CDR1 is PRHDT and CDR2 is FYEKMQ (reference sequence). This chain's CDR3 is CASSSYAGQGSRTNSGNTIYF. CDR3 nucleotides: TGTGCCAGCAGCTCCTACGCGGGACAGGGGTCGCGGACCAACTCTGGAAACACCATATATTTT.

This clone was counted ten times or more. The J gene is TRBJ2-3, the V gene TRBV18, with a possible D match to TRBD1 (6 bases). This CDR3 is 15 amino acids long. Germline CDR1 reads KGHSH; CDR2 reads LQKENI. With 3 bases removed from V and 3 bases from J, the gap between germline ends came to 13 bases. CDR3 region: CASSPLLGGTDTQYF. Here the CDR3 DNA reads TGTGCCAGCTCACCGCTACTAGGGGGTACAGATACGCAGTATTTT.

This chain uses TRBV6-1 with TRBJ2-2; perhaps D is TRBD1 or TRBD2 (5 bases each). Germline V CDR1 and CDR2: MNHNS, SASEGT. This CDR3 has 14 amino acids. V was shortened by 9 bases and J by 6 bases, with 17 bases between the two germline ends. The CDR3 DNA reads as TGTGCCAGAAGGGACCTTCTTGTAGCCGGGGAGCTGTTTTTT. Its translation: CARRDLLVAGELFF.

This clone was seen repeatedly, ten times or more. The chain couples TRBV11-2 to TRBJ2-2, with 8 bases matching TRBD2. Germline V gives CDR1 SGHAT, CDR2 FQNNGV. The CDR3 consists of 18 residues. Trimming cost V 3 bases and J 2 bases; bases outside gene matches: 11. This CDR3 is CASSFPPPGGPNTGELFF. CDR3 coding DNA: TGTGCCAGCAGCTTCCCCCCCCCGGGGGGGCCTAACACCGGGGAGCTGTTTTTT.

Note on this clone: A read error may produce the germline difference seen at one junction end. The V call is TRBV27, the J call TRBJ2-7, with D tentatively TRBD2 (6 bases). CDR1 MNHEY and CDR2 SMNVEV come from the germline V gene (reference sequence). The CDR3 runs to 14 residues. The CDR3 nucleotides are TGTGCCAGCAGTTTCTCCTTCGGGACTCGGGAGCGGTACTTC. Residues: CASSFSFGTRERYF.

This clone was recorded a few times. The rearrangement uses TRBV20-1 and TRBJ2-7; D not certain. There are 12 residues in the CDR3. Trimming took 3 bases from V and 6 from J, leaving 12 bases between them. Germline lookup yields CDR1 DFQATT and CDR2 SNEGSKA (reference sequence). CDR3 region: CSASPPPPEQYF. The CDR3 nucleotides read TGCAGTGCTAGCCCCCCCCCCCCCGAGCAGTACTTC.

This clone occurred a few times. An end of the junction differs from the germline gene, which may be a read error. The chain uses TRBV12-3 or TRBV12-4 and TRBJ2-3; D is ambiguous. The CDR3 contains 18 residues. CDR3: CASSLALVGAHSTDMQYF. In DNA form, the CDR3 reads TGTGCCAGCAGTTTAGCGCTTGTTGGAGCGCATAGCACAGATATGCAGTATTTT.

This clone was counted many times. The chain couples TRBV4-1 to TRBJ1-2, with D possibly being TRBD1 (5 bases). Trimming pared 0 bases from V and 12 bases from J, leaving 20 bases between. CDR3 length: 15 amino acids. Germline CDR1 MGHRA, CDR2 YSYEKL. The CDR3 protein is CASSQEERRLGVHTF. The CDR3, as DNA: TGCGCCAGCAGCCAAGAGGAGCGAAGACTGGGGGTTCACACCTTC.

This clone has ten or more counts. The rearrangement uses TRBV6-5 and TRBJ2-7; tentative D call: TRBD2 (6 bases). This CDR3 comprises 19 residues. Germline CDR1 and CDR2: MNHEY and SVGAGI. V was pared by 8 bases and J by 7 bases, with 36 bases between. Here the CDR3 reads CASSPEAAVAGRLMGEQYF. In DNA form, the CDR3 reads TGTGCCAGCTCCCCGGAGGCAGCAGTTGCGGGACGGCTTATGGGGGAGCAGTACTTC.

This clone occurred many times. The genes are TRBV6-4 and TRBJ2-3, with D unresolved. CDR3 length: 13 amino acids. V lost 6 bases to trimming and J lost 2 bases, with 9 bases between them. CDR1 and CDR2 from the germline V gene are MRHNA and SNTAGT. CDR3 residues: CASSEKDTDTQYF. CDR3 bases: TGTGCCAGCAGCGAAAAAGACACAGATACGCAGTATTTT.

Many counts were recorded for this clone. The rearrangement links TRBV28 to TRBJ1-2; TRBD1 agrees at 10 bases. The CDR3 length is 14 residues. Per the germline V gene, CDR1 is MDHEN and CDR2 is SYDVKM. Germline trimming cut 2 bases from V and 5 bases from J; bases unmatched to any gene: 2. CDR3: CASSLMGQGYGYTF. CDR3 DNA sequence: TGTGCCAGCAGTTTAATGGGACAGGGGTATGGCTACACCTTC.

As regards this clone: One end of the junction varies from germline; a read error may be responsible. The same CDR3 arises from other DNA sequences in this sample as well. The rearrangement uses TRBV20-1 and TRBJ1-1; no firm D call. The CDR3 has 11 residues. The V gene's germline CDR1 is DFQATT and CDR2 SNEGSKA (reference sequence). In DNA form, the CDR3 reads TGCAGTGCTCTACGTGACACTGAAGCTTTCTTC. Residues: CSALRDTEAFF.

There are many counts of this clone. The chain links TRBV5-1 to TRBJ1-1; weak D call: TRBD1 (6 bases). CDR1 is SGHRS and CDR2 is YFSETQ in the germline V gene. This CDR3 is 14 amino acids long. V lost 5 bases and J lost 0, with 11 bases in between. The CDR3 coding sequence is TGCGCCAGCAGTACAGGACAGTTGAACACTGAAGCTTTCTTT. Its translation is CASSTGQLNTEAFF.

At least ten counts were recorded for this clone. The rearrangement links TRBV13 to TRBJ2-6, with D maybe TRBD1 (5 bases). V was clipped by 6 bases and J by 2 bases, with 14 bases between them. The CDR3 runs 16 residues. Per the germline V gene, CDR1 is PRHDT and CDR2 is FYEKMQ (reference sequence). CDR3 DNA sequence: TGTGCCAGCAGACTAACAGGTCCCGCTGGGGCCAACGTCCTGACTTTC. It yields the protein CASRLTGPAGANVLTF.

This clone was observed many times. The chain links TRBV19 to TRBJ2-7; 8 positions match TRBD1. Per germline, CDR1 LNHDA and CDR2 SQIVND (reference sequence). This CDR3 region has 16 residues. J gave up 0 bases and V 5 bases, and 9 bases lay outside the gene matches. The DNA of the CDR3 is TGTGCCAGTAGTGCCGCCGAGACAGGGGCCTCCTACGAGCAGTACTTC. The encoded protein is CASSAAETGASYEQYF.

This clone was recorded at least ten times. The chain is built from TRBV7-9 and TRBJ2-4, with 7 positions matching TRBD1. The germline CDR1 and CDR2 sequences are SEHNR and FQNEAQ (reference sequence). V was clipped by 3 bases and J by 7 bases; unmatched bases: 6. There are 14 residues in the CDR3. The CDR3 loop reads CASSFVGQDNIQYF. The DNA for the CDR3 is TGTGCCAGCAGCTTTGTAGGACAGGACAACATTCAGTACTTC.

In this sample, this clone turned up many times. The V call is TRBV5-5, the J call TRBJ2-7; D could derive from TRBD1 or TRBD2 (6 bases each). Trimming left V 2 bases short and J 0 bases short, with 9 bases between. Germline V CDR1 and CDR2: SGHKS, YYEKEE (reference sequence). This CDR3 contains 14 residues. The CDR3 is CASSLGGNSYEQYF. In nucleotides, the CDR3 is TGTGCCAGCAGCTTAGGGGGGAACTCCTACGAGCAGTACTTC. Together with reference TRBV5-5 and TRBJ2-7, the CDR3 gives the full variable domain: DAGVTQSPTHLIKTRGQQVTLRCSPISGHKSVSWYQQVLGQGPQFIFQYYEKEERGRGNFPDRFSARQFPNYSSELNVNALLLGDSALYLCASSLGGNSYEQYFGPGTRLTVT.